The T cell receptor beta chain described here comes from a study of CD8 T cells in ankylosing spondylitis. Broader study findings: Some of the motif variants had earlier been found in reactive arthritis patients' fluid and blood. Characteristic, it appeared, of ankylosing spondylitis blood was a TCR beta motif of about eight highly homologous variants.

TCRdb independently ran MiXCR on the 5' RACE reads; one entry per CDR3 protein. The sample includes about 500,000 distinct CDR3 sequences, approximately 5% seen only once; the top ten take around 3.5%. In this sample, this clonotype turned up a few times. Its antigen remains unidentified. This CDR3 spans 16 amino acids. Germline lookup yields CDR1 MDHEN and CDR2 SYDVKM. V was clipped by 1 base and J by 2 bases, with 15 bases between them. Material for sequencing was blood, either unsorted or a sorted T cell fraction (not recorded which). J is TRBJ2-7 and V is TRBV28; D gene ambiguous. The TCR comes from a male donor with ankylosing spondylitis. The CDR3 coding sequence is TGTGCCAGCAGTTTATCCTCCCCGTTCCAGGCCTACGAGCAGTACTTC. It yields the protein CASSLSSPFQAYEQYF.